This passage covers 9 T cell receptor beta chains from one sample sequenced in a study of blood T cell repertoires in COVID-19. Method: immunoSEQ multiplex PCR; TCRdb's copy keeps in-frame clones and lacks some. The repertoire has 99,000 or so clones, 85% to 90% of them found once; the top ten carry 4.5% to 6%. Material: peripheral blood. The receptors come from a human donor in a cohort sampled during active COVID-19.

V usage is TRBV29-1 and J usage is TRBJ1-1; D might be TRBD1 (6 bases). The CDR3 loop spans 16 amino acids. Germline values: CDR1 SQVTM, CDR2 ANQGSEA. Trimming removed 4 bases at V and 4 bases at J, with 22 bases between. CDR3 sequence (DNA): TGCAGCGTTGGAGGGGCAGGGGATTACTCGGGCACTGAAGCTTTCTTT. Its translation is CSVGGAGDYSGTEAFF. The full variable domain, rest sourced from reference TRBV29-1 and TRBJ1-1, is SAVISQKPSRDICQRGTSLTIQCQVDSQVTMMFWYRQQPGQSLTLIATANQGSEATYESGFVIDKFPISRPNLTFSTLTVSNMSPEDSSIYLCSVGGAGDYSGTEAFFGQGTRLTVV.

The table lists this clone with a count of one. The V gene is TRBV5-1, the J gene TRBJ1-1; D not resolved. Trimming shortened V by 5 bases and J by 0 bases, and 11 bases separated the two germline ends. Germline CDR1 reads SGHRS; CDR2 reads YFSETQ. The CDR3 covers 14 residues. CDR3 bases: TGCGCCAGCAGAGCGGACCTAATGAACACTGAAGCTTTCTTT. Encoded protein: CASRADLMNTEAFF.

In the case of this clone: The same CDR3 also results from other DNA sequences found in this sample. The gene calls are TRBV11-2 and TRBJ2-1, with D perhaps matching TRBD2 (7 bases). V dropped 6 bases and J dropped 9 bases, with 18 bases sitting between them. The CDR3 loop spans 14 amino acids. Germline CDR1 is SGHAT and CDR2 is FQNNGV. The CDR3 nucleotides read TGTGCCAGCAGTGGTTTTGTGGGGGGGGCTGAGCAGTTCTTC. Its protein product is CASSGFVGGAEQFF.

This clone was recorded once. The rearrangement uses TRBV6-1 and TRBJ1-2; D remains unclear. The CDR3 extends over 14 amino acids. Trimming removed 3 bases from V and 4 bases from J, with 12 bases in between. Germline CDR1 reads MNHNS; CDR2 reads SASEGT. CDR3 nucleotide sequence: TGTGCCAGCAGTGACCGACTCGTCACCTATGGCTACACCTTC. Its protein product is CASSDRLVTYGYTF.

V gene TRBV12-3 or TRBV12-4 combines with J gene TRBJ1-2; TRBD1 is a possible D gene (6 bases). This CDR3 comprises 13 residues. The ends were cut back, 2 bases at V and 3 bases at J, with 7 bases in the middle. CDR3 sequence (DNA): TGTGCCAGCAGTTTAACAGGGTACTATGGCTACACCTTC. Protein: CASSLTGYYGYTF.

The chain recombines TRBV6-2 or TRBV6-3 with TRBJ1-5, with a tentative D call TRBD1 (6 bases). Germline CDR1 is MNHEY and CDR2 is SVGEGT. V was cut by 2 bases and J by 0 bases, with 17 bases left in between. The CDR3 covers 18 residues. CDR3: CASSYTGRTVDSNQPQHF. In nucleotides, the CDR3 is TGTGCCAGCAGTTACACGGGCCGGACAGTGGATAGCAATCAGCCCCAGCATTTT.

The chain links TRBV27 to TRBJ2-1; TRBD2 matches at 13 bases. With 9 bases clipped from V and 9 bases from J, the junction kept 11 bases outside the gene matches. This CDR3 is 15 amino acids long. CDR1 and CDR2 from the germline V gene are MNHEY and SMNVEV (reference sequence). The CDR3 nucleotides read TGTGCCAGTAAAACTAGCGGGAGGGCCCTTGGTGAGCAGTTCTTC. Residues: CASKTSGRALGEQFF.

The chain employs TRBV19 and TRBJ1-5; D might be TRBD1 (6 bases). CDR1 is LNHDA, CDR2 SQIVND, per germline (reference sequence). Trimming took 7 bases from V and 4 from J, leaving 17 bases between them. The CDR3 is made up of 15 amino acids. CDR3 DNA: TGTGCCAGTAATGATATCGGGACAATGAATCAGCCCCAGCATTTT. Translating gives CASNDIGTMNQPQHF.

This clone came up a few times. The chain is built from TRBV4-2 and TRBJ2-5, with 15 bases lining up with TRBD2. This CDR3 is 18 amino acids long. V was clipped by 0 bases and J by 5 bases; unmatched bases: 7. Germline lookup yields CDR1 LGHNA and CDR2 YNFKEQ. CDR3 protein: CASSQDGLAGGPYETQYF. The CDR3 nucleotides read TGTGCCAGCAGCCAAGACGGACTAGCGGGAGGGCCGTACGAGACCCAGTACTTC.